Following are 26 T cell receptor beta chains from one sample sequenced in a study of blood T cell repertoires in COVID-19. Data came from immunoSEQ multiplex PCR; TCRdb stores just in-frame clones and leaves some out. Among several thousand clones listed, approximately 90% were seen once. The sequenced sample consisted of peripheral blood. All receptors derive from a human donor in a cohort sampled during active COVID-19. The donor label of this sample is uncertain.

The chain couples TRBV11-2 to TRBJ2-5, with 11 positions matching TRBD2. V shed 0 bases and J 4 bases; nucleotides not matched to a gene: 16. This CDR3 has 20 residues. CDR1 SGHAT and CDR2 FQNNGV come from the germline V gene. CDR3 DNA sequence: TGTGCCAGCAGCTTAGACCCACCCGCTAGCGGGGGGACTTGGGGAGAGACCCAGTACTTC. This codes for CASSLDPPASGGTWGETQYF.

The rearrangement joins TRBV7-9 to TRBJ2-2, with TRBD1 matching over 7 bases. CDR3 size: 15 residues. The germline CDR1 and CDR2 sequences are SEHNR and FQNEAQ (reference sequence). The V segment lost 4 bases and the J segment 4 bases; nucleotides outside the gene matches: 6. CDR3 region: CASSSQGKATGELFF. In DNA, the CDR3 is TGTGCCAGCAGCTCACAGGGGAAGGCCACCGGGGAGCTGTTTTTT. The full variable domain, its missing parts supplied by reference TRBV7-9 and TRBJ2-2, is DTGVSQNPRHKITKRGQNVTFRCDPISEHNRLYWYRQTLGQGPEFLTYFQNEAQLEKSRLLSDRFSAERPKGSFSTLEIQRTEQGDSAMYLCASSSQGKATGELFFGEGSRLTVL.

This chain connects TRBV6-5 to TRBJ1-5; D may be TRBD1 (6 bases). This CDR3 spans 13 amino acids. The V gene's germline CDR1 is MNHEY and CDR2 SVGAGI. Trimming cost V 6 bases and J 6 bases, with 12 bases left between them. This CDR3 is CASRQDRSQPQHF. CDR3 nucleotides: TGTGCCAGCAGACAGGACAGAAGTCAGCCCCAGCATTTT.

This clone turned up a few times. In DNA, the CDR3 is TGTGCCAGCAGCCAAGATTCCCTTAATCAGCCCCAGCATTTT. Residues: CASSQDSLNQPQHF. The chain uses TRBV3-1 (or the pseudogene TRBV3-2) and TRBJ1-5; D is uncertain. The germline V and J ends were trimmed by 0 bases and 4 bases, with 7 bases remaining between them. Looked up from germline, CDR1 is LGHDT and CDR2 is YNNKEL (reference sequence). This CDR3 is built from 14 residues.

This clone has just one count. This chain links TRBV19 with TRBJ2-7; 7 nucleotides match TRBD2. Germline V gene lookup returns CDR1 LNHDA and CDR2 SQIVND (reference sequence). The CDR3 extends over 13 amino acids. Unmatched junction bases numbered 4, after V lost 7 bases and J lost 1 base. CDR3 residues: CASMGGISYEQYF. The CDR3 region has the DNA TGTGCCAGTATGGGAGGGATTTCCTACGAGCAGTACTTC.

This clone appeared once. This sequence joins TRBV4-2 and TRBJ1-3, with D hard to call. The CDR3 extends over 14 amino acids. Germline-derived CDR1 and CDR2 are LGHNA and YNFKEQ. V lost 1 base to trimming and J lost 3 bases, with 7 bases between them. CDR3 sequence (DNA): TGTGCCAGCAGCCAAGTCGCGGTTGGAAACACCATATATTTT. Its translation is CASSQVAVGNTIYF.

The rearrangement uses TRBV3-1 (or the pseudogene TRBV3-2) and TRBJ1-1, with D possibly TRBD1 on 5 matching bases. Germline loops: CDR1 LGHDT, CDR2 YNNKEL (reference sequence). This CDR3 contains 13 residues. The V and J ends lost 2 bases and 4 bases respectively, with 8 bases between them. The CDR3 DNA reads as TGTGCCAGCAGCCAATTGGGGGGCACTGAAGCTTTCTTT. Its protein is CASSQLGGTEAFF.

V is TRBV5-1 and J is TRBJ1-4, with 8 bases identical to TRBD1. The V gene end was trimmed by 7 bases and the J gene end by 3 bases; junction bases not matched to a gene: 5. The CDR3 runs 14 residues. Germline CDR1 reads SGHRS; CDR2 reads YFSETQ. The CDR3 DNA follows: TGCGCCAGCGGCTGGACAGGGTCTAATGAAAAACTGTTTTTT. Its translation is CASGWTGSNEKLFF.

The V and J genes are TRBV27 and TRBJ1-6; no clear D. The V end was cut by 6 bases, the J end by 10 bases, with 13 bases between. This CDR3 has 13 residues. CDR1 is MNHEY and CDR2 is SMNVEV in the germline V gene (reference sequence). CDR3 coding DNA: TGTGCCAGCAGACTAGACCGGGAATCACCCCTCCACTTT. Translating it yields CASRLDRESPLHF.

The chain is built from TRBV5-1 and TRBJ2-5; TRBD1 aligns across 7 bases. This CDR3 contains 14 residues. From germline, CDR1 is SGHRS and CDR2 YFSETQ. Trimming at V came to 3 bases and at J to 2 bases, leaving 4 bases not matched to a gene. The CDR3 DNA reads TGCGCCAGCAGCTCGGGGACAGCACAAGAGACCCAGTACTTC. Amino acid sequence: CASSSGTAQETQYF.

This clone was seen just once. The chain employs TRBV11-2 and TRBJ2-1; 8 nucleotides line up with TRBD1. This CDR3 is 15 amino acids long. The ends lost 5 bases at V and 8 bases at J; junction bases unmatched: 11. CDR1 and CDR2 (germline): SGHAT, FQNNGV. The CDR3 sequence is CASSTWTGSRDEQFF. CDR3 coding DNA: TGTGCCAGCAGCACCTGGACAGGGAGTAGAGATGAGCAGTTCTTC.

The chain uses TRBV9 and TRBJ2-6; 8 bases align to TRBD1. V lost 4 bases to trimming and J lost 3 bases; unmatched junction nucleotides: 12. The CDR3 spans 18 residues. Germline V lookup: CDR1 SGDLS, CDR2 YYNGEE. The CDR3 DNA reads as TGTGCCAGCAGCACAGACGGCAGGGGGCGCCTTGGGGCCAACGTCCTGACTTTC. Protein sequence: CASSTDGRGRLGANVLTF.

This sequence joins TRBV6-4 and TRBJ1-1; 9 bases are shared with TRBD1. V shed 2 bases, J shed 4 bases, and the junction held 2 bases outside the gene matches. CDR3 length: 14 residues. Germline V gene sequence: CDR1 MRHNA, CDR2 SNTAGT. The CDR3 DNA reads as TGTGCCAGCAGTGACGGGACAGGGAGCACTGAAGCTTTCTTT. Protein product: CASSDGTGSTEAFF.

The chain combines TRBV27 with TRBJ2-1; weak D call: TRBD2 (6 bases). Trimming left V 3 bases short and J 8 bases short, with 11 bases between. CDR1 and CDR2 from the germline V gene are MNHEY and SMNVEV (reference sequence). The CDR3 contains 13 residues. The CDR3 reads CASSLTSFYEQFF. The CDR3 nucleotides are TGTGCCAGCAGTTTGACTAGTTTCTATGAGCAGTTCTTC.

CDR3 protein: CASSISGNEQYF. CDR3 nucleotide sequence: TGTGCCAGCAGTATCTCAGGGAACGAGCAGTACTTC. V gene TRBV12-3 or TRBV12-4 combines with J gene TRBJ2-7; D is perhaps TRBD1 (5 bases). This CDR3 is built from 12 residues. Trimming cost V 5 bases and J 5 bases, with 10 bases left between them.

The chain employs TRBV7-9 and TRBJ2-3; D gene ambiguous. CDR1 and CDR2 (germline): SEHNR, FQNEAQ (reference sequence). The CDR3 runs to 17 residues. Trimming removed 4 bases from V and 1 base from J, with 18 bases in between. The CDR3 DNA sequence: TGTGCCAGCAGCTCGTCCAGTCGCGGTTGGGGCACAGATACGCAGTATTTT. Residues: CASSSSSRGWGTDTQYF.

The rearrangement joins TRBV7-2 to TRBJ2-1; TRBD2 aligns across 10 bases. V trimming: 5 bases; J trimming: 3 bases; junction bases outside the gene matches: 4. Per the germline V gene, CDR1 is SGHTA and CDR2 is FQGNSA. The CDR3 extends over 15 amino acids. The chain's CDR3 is CASSLRTSGYNEQFF. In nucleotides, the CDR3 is TGTGCCAGCAGCCTAAGGACTAGCGGCTACAATGAGCAGTTCTTC.

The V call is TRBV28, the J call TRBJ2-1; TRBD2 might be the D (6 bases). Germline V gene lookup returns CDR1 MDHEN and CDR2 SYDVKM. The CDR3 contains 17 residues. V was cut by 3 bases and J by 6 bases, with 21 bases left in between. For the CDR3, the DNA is TGTGCCAGCAGTTTGGCGAAGGCCACCGGGACTGTCAATGAGCAGTTCTTC. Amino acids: CASSLAKATGTVNEQFF.

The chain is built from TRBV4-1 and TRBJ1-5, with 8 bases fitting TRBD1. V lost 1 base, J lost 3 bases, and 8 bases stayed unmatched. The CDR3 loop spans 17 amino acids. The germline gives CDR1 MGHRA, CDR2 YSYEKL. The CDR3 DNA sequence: TGCGCCAGCAGCCAAGGTGATCGGGACAGGTACAATCAGCCCCAGCATTTT. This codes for CASSQGDRDRYNQPQHF.

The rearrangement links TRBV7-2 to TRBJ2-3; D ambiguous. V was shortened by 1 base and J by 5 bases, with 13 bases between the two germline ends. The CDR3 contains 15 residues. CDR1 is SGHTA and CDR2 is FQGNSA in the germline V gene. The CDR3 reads CASSLVYGSVDTQYF. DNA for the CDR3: TGTGCCAGCAGCTTAGTGTACGGGTCAGTAGATACGCAGTATTTT.

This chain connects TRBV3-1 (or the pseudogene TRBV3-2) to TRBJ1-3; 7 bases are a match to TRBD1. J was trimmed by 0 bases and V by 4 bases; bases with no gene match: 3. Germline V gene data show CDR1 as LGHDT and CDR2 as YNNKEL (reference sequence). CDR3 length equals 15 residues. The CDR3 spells CASSLQGISGNTIYF. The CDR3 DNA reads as TGTGCCAGCAGCCTACAGGGGATCTCTGGAAACACCATATATTTT.

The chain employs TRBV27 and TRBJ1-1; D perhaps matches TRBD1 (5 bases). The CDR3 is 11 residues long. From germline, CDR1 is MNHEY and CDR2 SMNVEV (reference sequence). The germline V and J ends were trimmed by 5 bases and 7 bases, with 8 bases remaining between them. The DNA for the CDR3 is TGTGCCAGCAGTCGCCAGGGTGAAGCTTTCTTT. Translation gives CASSRQGEAFF.

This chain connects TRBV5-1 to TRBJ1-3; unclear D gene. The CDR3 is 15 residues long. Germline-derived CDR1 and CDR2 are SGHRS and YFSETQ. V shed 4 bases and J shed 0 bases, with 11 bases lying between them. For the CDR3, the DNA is TGCGCCAGCAGCCGGGAGGGCGCCTCTGGAAACACCATATATTTT. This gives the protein CASSREGASGNTIYF. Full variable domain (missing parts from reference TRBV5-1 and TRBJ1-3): KAGVTQTPRYLIKTRGQQVTLSCSPISGHRSVSWYQQTPGQGLQFLFEYFSETQRNKGNFPGRFSGRQFSNSRSEMNVSTLELGDSALYLCASSREGASGNTIYFGEGSWLTVV.

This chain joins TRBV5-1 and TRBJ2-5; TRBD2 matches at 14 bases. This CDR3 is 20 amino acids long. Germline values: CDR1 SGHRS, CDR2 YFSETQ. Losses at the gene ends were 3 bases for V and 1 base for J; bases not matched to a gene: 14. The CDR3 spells CASSSGLAGARKARQETQYF. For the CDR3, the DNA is TGCGCCAGCAGCTCGGGACTAGCGGGGGCTAGAAAGGCTCGCCAAGAGACCCAGTACTTC.

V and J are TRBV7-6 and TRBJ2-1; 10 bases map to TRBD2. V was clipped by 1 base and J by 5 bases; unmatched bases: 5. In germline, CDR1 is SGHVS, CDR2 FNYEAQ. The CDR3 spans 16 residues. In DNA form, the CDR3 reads TGTGCCAGCAGCTTAGAGAGGACTAGCGGCCACAATGAGCAGTTCTTC. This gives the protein CASSLERTSGHNEQFF.

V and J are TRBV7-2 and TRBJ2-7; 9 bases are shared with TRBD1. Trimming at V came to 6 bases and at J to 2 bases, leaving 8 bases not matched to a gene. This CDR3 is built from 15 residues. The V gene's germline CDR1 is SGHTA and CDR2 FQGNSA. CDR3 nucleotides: TGTGCCAGCAGGTCTGACAGGGGGGCCCCCTACGAGCAGTACTTC. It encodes CASRSDRGAPYEQYF.